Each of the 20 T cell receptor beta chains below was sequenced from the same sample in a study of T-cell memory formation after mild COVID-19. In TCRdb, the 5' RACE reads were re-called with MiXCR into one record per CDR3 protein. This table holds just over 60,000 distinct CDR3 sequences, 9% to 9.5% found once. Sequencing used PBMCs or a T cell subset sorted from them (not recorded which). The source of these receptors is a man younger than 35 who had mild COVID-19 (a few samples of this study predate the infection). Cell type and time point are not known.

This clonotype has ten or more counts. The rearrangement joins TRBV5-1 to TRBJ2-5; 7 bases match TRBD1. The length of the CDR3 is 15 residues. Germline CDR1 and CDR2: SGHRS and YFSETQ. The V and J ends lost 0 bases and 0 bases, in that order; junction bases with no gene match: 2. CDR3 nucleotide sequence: TGCGCCAGCAGCTTGGGTCAGGGGGACCAAGAGACCCAGTACTTC. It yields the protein CASSLGQGDQETQYF.

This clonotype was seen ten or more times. The CDR3 loop reads CASSQTRGGLSRTGELFF. The CDR3 nucleotides are TGTGCCAGCAGCCAAACGCGGGGGGGCCTGAGTAGGACCGGGGAGCTGTTTTTT. The chain links TRBV14 to TRBJ2-2, with TRBD2 identical over 9 bases. The CDR3 totals 18 residues. Germline values: CDR1 SGHDN, CDR2 FVKESK. The trim removed 2 bases at V and 5 bases at J, leaving 12 bases unmatched.

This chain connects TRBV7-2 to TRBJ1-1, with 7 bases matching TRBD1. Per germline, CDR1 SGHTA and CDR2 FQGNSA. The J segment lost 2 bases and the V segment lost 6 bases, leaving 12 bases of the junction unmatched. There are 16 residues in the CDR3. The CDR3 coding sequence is TGTGCCAGCAGTACCGGGACAGCCGTTTCCAACACTGAAGCTTTCTTT. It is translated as CASSTGTAVSNTEAFF.

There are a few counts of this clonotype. CDR3 sequence: CSVEGSDENTEAFF. The CDR3 DNA follows: TGCAGCGTGGAGGGCAGTGATGAGAACACTGAAGCTTTCTTT. V is TRBV29-1 and J is TRBJ1-1; D ambiguous. The CDR3 loop spans 14 amino acids. CDR1 is SQVTM and CDR2 is ANQGSEA in the germline V gene. The V end lost 6 bases, the J end lost 1 base, and 15 bases lay between the germline ends.

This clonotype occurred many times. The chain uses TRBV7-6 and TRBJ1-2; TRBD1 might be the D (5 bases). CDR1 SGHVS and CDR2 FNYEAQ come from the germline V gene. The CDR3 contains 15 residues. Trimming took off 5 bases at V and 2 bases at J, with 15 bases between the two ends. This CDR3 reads CASSPASGSNYGYTF. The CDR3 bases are TGTGCCAGCAGCCCCGCTTCAGGGTCCAACTATGGCTACACCTTC.

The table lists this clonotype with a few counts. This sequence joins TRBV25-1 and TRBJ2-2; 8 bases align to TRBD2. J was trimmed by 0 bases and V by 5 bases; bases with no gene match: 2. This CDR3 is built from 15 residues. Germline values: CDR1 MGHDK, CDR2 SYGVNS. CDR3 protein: CASSLAGPNTGELFF. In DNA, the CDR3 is TGTGCCAGCAGTTTAGCGGGGCCGAACACCGGGGAGCTGTTTTTT.

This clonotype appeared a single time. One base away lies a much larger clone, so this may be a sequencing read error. The chain's CDR3 is CASTTYSSVANVLTF. CDR3 coding DNA: TGTGCCAGCACCACCTATAGCTCTGTGGCCAACGTCCTGACTTTC. V and J are TRBV12-3 or TRBV12-4 and TRBJ2-6, with no clear D. This CDR3 is built from 15 residues.

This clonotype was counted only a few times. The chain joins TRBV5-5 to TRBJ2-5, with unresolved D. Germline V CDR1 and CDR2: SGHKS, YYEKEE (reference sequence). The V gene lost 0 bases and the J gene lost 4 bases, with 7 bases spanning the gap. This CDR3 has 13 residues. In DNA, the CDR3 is TGTGCCAGCAGCTTGGTGGGCGCAGAGACCCAGTACTTC. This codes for CASSLVGAETQYF.

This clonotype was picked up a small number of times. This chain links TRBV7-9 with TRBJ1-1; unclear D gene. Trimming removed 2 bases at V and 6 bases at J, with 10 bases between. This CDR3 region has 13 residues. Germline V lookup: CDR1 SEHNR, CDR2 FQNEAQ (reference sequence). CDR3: CASSLRIVPEAFF. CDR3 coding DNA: TGTGCCAGCAGCTTAAGGATAGTCCCTGAAGCTTTCTTT.

The CDR3 spells CASSGPYYEQYF. CDR3 bases: TGTGCCAGCAGTGGGCCCTACTACGAGCAGTACTTC. V gene TRBV27 combines with J gene TRBJ2-7; D is unresolved. The CDR3 length is 12 residues. Trimming removed 5 bases at V and 3 bases at J, with 8 bases between. Germline assignment: CDR1 MNHEY and CDR2 SMNVEV (reference sequence).

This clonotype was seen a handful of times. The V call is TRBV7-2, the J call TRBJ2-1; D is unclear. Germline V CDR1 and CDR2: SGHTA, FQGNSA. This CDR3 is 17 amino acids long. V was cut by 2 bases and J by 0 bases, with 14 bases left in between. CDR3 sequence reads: CASSLRPTRSSYNEQFF. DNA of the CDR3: TGTGCCAGCAGCTTAAGACCGACCAGGAGCTCCTACAATGAGCAGTTCTTC.

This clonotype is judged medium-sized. The CDR3 nucleotides are TGCGCCAGCAGCCAAGATATAGGGACTTCAAGCACAGATACGCAGTATTTT. As protein: CASSQDIGTSSTDTQYF. The chain recombines TRBV4-3 with TRBJ2-3; D is perhaps TRBD2 (6 bases). Deletions cut 0 bases from V and 0 bases from J, with 13 bases between. Germline V gene sequence: CDR1 LGHNA, CDR2 YSLEER. The CDR3 has 17 amino acids.

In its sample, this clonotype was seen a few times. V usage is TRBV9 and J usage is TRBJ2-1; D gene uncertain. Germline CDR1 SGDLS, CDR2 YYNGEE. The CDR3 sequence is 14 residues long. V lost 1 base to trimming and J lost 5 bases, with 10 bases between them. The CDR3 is CASSVLGVDNEQFF. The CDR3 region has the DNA TGTGCCAGCAGCGTACTAGGAGTTGACAATGAGCAGTTCTTC. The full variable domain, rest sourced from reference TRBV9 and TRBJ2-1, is DSGVTQTPKHLITATGQRVTLRCSPRSGDLSVYWYQQSLDQGLQFLIQYYNGEERAKGNILERFSAQQFPDLHSELNLSSLELGDSALYFCASSVLGVDNEQFFGPGTRLTVL.

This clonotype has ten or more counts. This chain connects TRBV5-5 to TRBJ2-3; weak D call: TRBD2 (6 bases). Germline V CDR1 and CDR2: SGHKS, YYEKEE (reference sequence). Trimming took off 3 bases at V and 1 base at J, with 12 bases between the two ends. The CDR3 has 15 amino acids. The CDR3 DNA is TGTGCCAGCAGCTGGGAGGTACGTCGCACAGATACGCAGTATTTT. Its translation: CASSWEVRRTDTQYF.

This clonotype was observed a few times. The CDR3 is CASSLLRGRGDTQYF. The DNA for the CDR3 is TGTGCCAGCAGCTTATTGCGGGGGCGGGGAGATACGCAGTATTTT. The rearrangement links TRBV7-2 to TRBJ2-3, with D perhaps matching TRBD2 (7 bases). Between the trimmed V and J ends, which lost 2 bases and 5 bases, there was a span of 14 bases. Germline V gene sequence: CDR1 SGHTA, CDR2 FQGNSA. This CDR3 region has 15 residues.

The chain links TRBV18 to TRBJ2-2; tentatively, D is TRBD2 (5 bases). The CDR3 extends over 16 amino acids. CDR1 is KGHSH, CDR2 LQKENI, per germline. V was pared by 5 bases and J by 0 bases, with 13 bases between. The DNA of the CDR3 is TGTGCCAGCTCAATGCGGGTCAGCGCGAACACCGGGGAGCTGTTTTTT. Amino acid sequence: CASSMRVSANTGELFF.

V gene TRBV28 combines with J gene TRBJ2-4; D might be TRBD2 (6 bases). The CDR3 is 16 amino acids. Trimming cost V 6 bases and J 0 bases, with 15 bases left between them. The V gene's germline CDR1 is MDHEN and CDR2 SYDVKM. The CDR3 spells CASRPGRGLAKNIQYF. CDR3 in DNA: TGTGCCAGCAGACCCGGGAGAGGACTAGCCAAAAACATTCAGTACTTC.

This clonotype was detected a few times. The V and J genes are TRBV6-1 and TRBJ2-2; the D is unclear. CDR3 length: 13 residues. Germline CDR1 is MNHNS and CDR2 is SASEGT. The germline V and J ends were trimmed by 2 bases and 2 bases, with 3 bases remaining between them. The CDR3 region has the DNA TGTGCCAGCAGTGAACCAAACACCGGGGAGCTGTTTTTT. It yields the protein CASSEPNTGELFF.

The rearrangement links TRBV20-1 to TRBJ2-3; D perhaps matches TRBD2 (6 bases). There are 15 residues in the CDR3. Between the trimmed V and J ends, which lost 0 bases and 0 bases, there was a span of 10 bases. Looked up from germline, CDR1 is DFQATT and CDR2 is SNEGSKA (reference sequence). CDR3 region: CSARDPAGSTDTQYF. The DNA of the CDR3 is TGCAGTGCTAGAGATCCGGCGGGGAGCACAGATACGCAGTATTTT.

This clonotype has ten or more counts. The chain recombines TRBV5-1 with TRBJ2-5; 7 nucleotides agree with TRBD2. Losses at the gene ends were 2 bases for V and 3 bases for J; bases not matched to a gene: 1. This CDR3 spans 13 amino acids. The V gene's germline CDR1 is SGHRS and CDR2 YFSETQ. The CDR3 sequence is CASSFAGEETQYF. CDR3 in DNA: TGCGCCAGCAGCTTTGCGGGGGAAGAGACCCAGTACTTC. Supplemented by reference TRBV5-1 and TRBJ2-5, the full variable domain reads KAGVTQTPRYLIKTRGQQVTLSCSPISGHRSVSWYQQTPGQGLQFLFEYFSETQRNKGNFPGRFSGRQFSNSRSEMNVSTLELGDSALYLCASSFAGEETQYFGPGTRLLVL.